These 27 T cell receptor beta chains originate from one sample sequenced in a study of liver allograft versus peripheral blood T cells. Turning to the study itself: Transplanted livers held T cell receptor repertoires, and these were compared with repertoires in recipients' peripheral blood.

TCRdb fed the reads into MiXCR, producing one record per CDR3 protein. The table includes roughly 9,200 distinct CDR3 sequences, roughly 26% detected once. The receptors were gathered from a human patient who had a liver transplant. Some T cells here may be from the graft donor.

This clonotype was counted ten times or more. The gene calls are TRBV5-6 and TRBJ1-4; 7 bases are a match to TRBD1. The CDR3 has 14 amino acids. Germline V gene lookup returns CDR1 SGHDT and CDR2 YYEEEE. With V trimmed by 4 bases and J by 8 bases, 8 bases remained unmatched. CDR3 DNA sequence: TGTGCCAGCAGCGAAACAGGGGTCGGAGAAAAACTGTTTTTT. Encoded protein: CASSETGVGEKLFF.

Only a few counts were recorded for this clonotype. The V and J genes are TRBV12-3 or TRBV12-4 and TRBJ2-7, with D hard to call. V lost 2 bases to trimming and J lost 4 bases, with 12 bases between them. This CDR3 comprises 14 residues. The CDR3 protein is CASSLRAHLYEQYF. In DNA form, the CDR3 reads TGTGCCAGCAGTTTACGTGCCCATCTTTACGAGCAGTACTTC.

By share, this clonotype ranks as medium-sized. The J gene is TRBJ2-2, the V gene TRBV27, with unresolved D. Trimming took off 5 bases at V and 3 bases at J, with 10 bases between the two ends. The germline V gene encodes CDR1 MNHEY and CDR2 SMNVEV (reference sequence). The CDR3 loop spans 14 amino acids. CDR3 DNA sequence: TGTGCCAGCAGTCCCCTAGTGGACACCGGGGAGCTGTTTTTT. This codes for CASSPLVDTGELFF.

Judged by abundance, this clonotype is medium-sized. This sequence joins TRBV20-1 and TRBJ2-3; TRBD2 matches 11 bases. In germline, CDR1 is DFQATT, CDR2 SNEGSKA (reference sequence). V gave up 6 bases and J gave up 0 bases; unmatched junction bases: 5. CDR3 length: 15 amino acids. The CDR3 spells CSATASGGSTDTQYF. As DNA, the CDR3 is TGCAGTGCAACTGCTAGCGGGGGGAGCACAGATACGCAGTATTTT.

The chain carries TRBV6-6 and TRBJ1-6; a possible D gene is TRBD1 (5 bases). The CDR3 is 13 amino acids. V was shortened by 4 bases and J by 10 bases, with 11 bases between the two germline ends. Germline CDR1 reads MNHNY; CDR2 reads SVGAGI (reference sequence). As DNA, the CDR3 is TGTGCCAGCAGTTTGACTGGGGACTCACCCCTCCACTTT. This encodes CASSLTGDSPLHF.

This clonotype counts as medium-sized. The V call is TRBV6-1, the J call TRBJ1-3, with D perhaps matching TRBD1 (5 bases). Per the germline V gene, CDR1 is MNHNS and CDR2 is SASEGT. The CDR3 covers 14 residues. V was cut by 5 bases and J by 0 bases, with 8 bases left in between. The CDR3 coding sequence is TGTGCCAGCAGTAGGGGTACCTCTGGAAACACCATATATTTT. As protein: CASSRGTSGNTIYF.

This clonotype appeared many times. This chain connects TRBV27 to TRBJ1-2; 8 nucleotides agree with TRBD1. The CDR3 loop spans 15 amino acids. Trimming cost V 5 bases and J 4 bases; bases outside gene matches: 9. Germline assignment: CDR1 MNHEY and CDR2 SMNVEV (reference sequence). CDR3 residues: CASSPIGTGVYGYTF. As DNA, the CDR3 is TGTGCCAGCAGTCCAATAGGGACAGGCGTCTATGGCTACACCTTC.

This clonotype is termed medium-sized. J is TRBJ1-5 and V is TRBV19; the D is unclear. CDR1 is LNHDA, CDR2 SQIVND, per germline (reference sequence). V was shortened by 6 bases and J by 4 bases, with 16 bases between the two germline ends. The length of the CDR3 is 15 residues. CDR3: CASRPRLGENQPQHF. As DNA, the CDR3 is TGTGCCAGTAGGCCGAGGTTGGGAGAGAATCAGCCCCAGCATTTT.

The chain recombines TRBV6-5 with TRBJ2-2, with 11 bases lining up with TRBD2. Trimming cost V 0 bases and J 1 base; bases outside gene matches: 1. Germline values: CDR1 MNHEY, CDR2 SVGAGI. There are 17 residues in the CDR3. DNA of the CDR3: TGTGCCAGCAGTTACTCGACTAGCGGGGTGAACACCGGGGAGCTGTTTTTT. Its protein product is CASSYSTSGVNTGELFF.

By proportion, this clonotype is medium-sized. The CDR3 protein is CAISESRGTSGGQETQYF. The CDR3 nucleotides are TGTGCCATCAGTGAGTCCCGAGGGACTAGCGGGGGACAAGAGACCCAGTACTTC. This chain joins TRBV10-3 and TRBJ2-5, with 14 bases identical to TRBD2. Germline trimming cut 0 bases from V and 2 bases from J; bases unmatched to any gene: 5. The germline CDR1 and CDR2 sequences are ENHRY and SYGVKD. This CDR3 comprises 18 residues.

Regarding this clonotype: This CDR3 is missing its conserved last phenylalanine or tryptophan, likely due to a read error. This sequence joins TRBV19 and TRBJ1-1; the match to TRBD1 covers 7 bases. This CDR3 contains 15 residues. CDR1 is LNHDA, CDR2 SQIVND, per germline (reference sequence). Germline trimming cut 5 bases from V and 0 bases from J; bases unmatched to any gene: 6. In DNA form, the CDR3 reads TGTGCCAGTAGTCAAGGACAGGTTATGAACACTGAAGCTTTCTCT. As protein: CASSQGQVMNTEAFS.

In its sample, this clonotype ranks as medium-sized (0.01 to 0.1%). V and J are TRBV29-1 and TRBJ1-1; D not certain. Trimming took off 7 bases at V and 0 bases at J, with 9 bases between the two ends. The V gene's germline CDR1 is SQVTM and CDR2 ANQGSEA. This CDR3 comprises 12 residues. In DNA, the CDR3 is TGCAGCGCAGAGGGAATGAACACTGAAGCTTTCTTT. This encodes CSAEGMNTEAFF.

This clonotype was picked up a small number of times. The chain combines TRBV12-3 or TRBV12-4 with TRBJ1-1; 7 nucleotides align to TRBD1. The V segment lost 2 bases and the J segment 5 bases; nucleotides outside the gene matches: 14. This CDR3 is 17 amino acids long. CDR3 nucleotide sequence: TGTGCCAGCAGTTTACCCTCCCGGACACTGACAGGGACTGAAGCTTTCTTT. Its translation is CASSLPSRTLTGTEAFF.

This clonotype was counted only a few times. The rearrangement uses TRBV11-2 and TRBJ1-1; TRBD1 is a possible D gene (5 bases). V lost 2 bases and J 3 bases, leaving 13 bases between the germline ends. The germline CDR1 and CDR2 sequences are SGHAT and FQNNGV. The CDR3 is 15 amino acids. The CDR3 DNA reads as TGTGCCAGCAGCTTATCACCGGGACGGCACACTGAAGCTTTCTTT. Translated, it gives CASSLSPGRHTEAFF.

This clonotype was detected only once. The chain joins TRBV19 to TRBJ1-1; the D gene is possibly TRBD1 (5 bases). The V gene lost 7 bases and the J gene lost 3 bases, with 9 bases spanning the gap. The CDR3 length is 12 residues. Germline V lookup: CDR1 LNHDA, CDR2 SQIVND (reference sequence). CDR3 DNA: TGTGCCAGTATTTGGGGGGACACTGAAGCTTTCTTT. Protein product: CASIWGDTEAFF.

By share, this clonotype counts as medium-sized. The CDR3 protein is CASSLRQVYNEQFF. DNA of the CDR3: TGTGCCAGCAGTTTACGACAGGTTTACAATGAGCAGTTCTTC. The chain joins TRBV28 to TRBJ2-1, with a weak D call TRBD1 (6 bases). The V end lost 2 bases, the J end lost 4 bases, and 9 bases lay between the germline ends. The CDR3 covers 14 residues. CDR1 and CDR2 from the germline V gene are MDHEN and SYDVKM.

By frequency in the sample, this clonotype is medium-sized. This sequence joins TRBV6-1 and TRBJ1-3; D call uncertain. Germline values: CDR1 MNHNS, CDR2 SASEGT. The V and J ends lost 5 bases and 2 bases respectively, with 13 bases between them. The CDR3 consists of 15 residues. CDR3 sequence reads: CASSPNRGAGNTIYF. As DNA, the CDR3 is TGTGCCAGCAGTCCAAACCGGGGAGCTGGAAACACCATATATTTT.

This rearrangement joins TRBV28 to TRBJ2-2; TRBD1 agrees at 9 bases. Unmatched junction bases numbered 14, after V lost 4 bases and J lost 8 bases. The CDR3 is 17 residues long. From germline, CDR1 is MDHEN and CDR2 SYDVKM. DNA for the CDR3: TGTGCCAGCAGTTCAGGGGGACAGGGAGGGGCCACTGGGGAGCTGTTTTTT. The encoded protein is CASSSGGQGGATGELFF.

In its sample, this clonotype is medium-sized (0.01 to 0.1%). The chain recombines TRBV9 with TRBJ1-3; D unresolved. Germline V gives CDR1 SGDLS, CDR2 YYNGEE. The V gene lost 3 bases and the J gene lost 0 bases, with 13 bases spanning the gap. This CDR3 has 16 amino acids. Here the CDR3 reads CASSATTPSSGNTIYF. CDR3 nucleotide sequence: TGTGCCAGCAGCGCAACGACACCGTCCTCTGGAAACACCATATATTTT.

This chain connects TRBV11-3 to TRBJ1-5; 8 nucleotides align to TRBD1. Germline lookup yields CDR1 SGHNT and CDR2 YENEEA. The CDR3 totals 19 residues. J gave up 3 bases and V 5 bases, and 18 bases lay outside the gene matches. The CDR3 sequence: CASSRDRGKGLPINQPQHF. The CDR3 DNA is TGTGCCAGCAGCCGCGACAGGGGAAAGGGGCTCCCCATCAATCAGCCCCAGCATTTT.

This clonotype is labeled as medium-sized (0.01 to 0.1%). This sequence joins TRBV7-2 and TRBJ1-2, with D hard to call. V lost 5 bases and J lost 7, with 8 bases in between. The CDR3 sequence is 11 residues long. The germline V gene encodes CDR1 SGHTA and CDR2 FQGNSA. The CDR3 loop reads CASSILGGYTF. The CDR3 DNA sequence: TGTGCCAGCAGCATTCTTGGTGGCTACACCTTC.

This clonotype was recorded only once. Since a much larger clone is just one base distant, this may be a read error. The J gene is TRBJ2-7, the V gene TRBV19; D not resolved. The CDR3 is 14 amino acids. From germline, CDR1 is LNHDA and CDR2 SQIVND (reference sequence). The CDR3 sequence is CASSRWAETYEQHF. In DNA form, the CDR3 reads TGTGCCAGTAGTCGGTGGGCGGAAACCTACGAGCAGCACTTC.

On this clonotype: This sequence may be a read error, since a much larger clone differs from it by one base. Lacking the conserved final phenylalanine or tryptophan, this CDR3 likely reflects a read error. V gene TRBV9 combines with J gene TRBJ2-7; D not resolved. Trimming took 1 base from V and 0 from J, leaving 8 bases between them. The length of the CDR3 is 14 residues. Germline CDR1 SGDLS, CDR2 YYNGEE. This CDR3 is CASSVIVGSYEQYL. CDR3 sequence (DNA): TGTGCCAGCAGCGTAATCGTCGGCTCCTACGAGCAGTACTTA.

This clonotype was found a few times. The chain employs TRBV20-1 and TRBJ1-2; D ambiguous. Germline CDR1 reads DFQATT; CDR2 reads SNEGSKA (reference sequence). The CDR3 sequence is 16 residues long. V lost 3 bases, J lost 2 bases, and 19 bases lay in between. The CDR3 DNA is TGCAGTGCTAGGGGAACAAGAACCTCCATCAACTATGGCTACACCTTC. Translating gives CSARGTRTSINYGYTF.

In this sample, this clonotype is medium-sized. The V call is TRBV19, the J call TRBJ2-1, with TRBD2 identical over 7 bases. From germline, CDR1 is LNHDA and CDR2 SQIVND (reference sequence). CDR3 length: 15 residues. Trimming cost V 0 bases and J 5 bases; bases outside gene matches: 4. CDR3 in amino acids: CASSIDPGGHNEQFF. The CDR3 region has the DNA TGTGCCAGTAGTATAGACCCGGGGGGACACAATGAGCAGTTCTTC. The complete variable domain, with remaining parts taken from reference TRBV19 and TRBJ2-1, reads DGGITQSPKYLFRKEGQNVTLSCEQNLNHDAMYWYRQDPGQGLRLIYYSQIVNDFQKGDIAEGYSVSREKKESFPLTVTSAQKNPTAFYLCASSIDPGGHNEQFFGPGTRLTVL.

To note about this clonotype: This clone may be a read error of a much larger clone one base away. The rearrangement links TRBV19 to TRBJ2-2; D possibly matches TRBD1 or TRBD2 (5 bases each). Germline V gene data show CDR1 as LNHDA and CDR2 as SQIVND (reference sequence). The CDR3 runs to 15 residues. CDR3 loop: CASSSGGQLPGEMFF. The DNA for the CDR3 is TGTGCCAGTAGTTCAGGTGGACAACTCCCCGGGGAGATGTTTTTT.

In this sample, this clonotype is medium-sized (0.01 to 0.1%). The chain links TRBV6-1 to TRBJ1-2, with D possibly matching TRBD1 (5 bases). V was trimmed by 5 bases and J by 7 bases, leaving 17 bases between them. Germline CDR1 is MNHNS and CDR2 is SASEGT. The length of the CDR3 is 14 residues. CDR3 loop: CASSPGTGRPGYTF. The CDR3 DNA reads TGTGCCAGCAGTCCCGGGACCGGCCGTCCTGGCTACACCTTC.